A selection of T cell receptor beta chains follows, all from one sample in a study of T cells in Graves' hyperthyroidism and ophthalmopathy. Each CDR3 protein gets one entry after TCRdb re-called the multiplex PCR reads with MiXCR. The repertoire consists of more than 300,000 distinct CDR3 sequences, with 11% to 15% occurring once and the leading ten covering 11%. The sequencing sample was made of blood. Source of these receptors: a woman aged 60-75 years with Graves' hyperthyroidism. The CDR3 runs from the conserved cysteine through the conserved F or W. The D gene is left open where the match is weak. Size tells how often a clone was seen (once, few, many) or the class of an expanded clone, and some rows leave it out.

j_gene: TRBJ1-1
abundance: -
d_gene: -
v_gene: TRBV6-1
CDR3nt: TGTGCCAGCGTACGGACGTTGAACACTGAAGCTTTCTTT
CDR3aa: CASVRTLNTEAFF

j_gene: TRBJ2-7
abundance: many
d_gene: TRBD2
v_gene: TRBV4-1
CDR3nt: TGCGCCAGCAGCCAACCAGCGGGAGGCCTTCGCCAGCAGTACTTC
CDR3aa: CASSQPAGGLRQQYF

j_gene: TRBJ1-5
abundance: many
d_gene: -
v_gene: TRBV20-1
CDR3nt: TGCAGTGCTAGAGATGCGACAGACTATAGCAATCAGCCCCAGCATTTT
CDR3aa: CSARDATDYSNQPQHF

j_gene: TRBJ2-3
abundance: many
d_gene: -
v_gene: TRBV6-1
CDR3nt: TGTGCCAGCAAAGCGACTACCTTCCGGTTAGATACGCAGTATTTT
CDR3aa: CASKATTFRLDTQYF

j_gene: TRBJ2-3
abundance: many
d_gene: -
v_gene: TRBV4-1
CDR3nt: TGCGCCAGCAGCCAAGCGAATGGGGAAGGAGATACGCAGTATTTT
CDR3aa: CASSQANGEGDTQYF

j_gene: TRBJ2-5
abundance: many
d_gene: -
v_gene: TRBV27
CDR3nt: TGTGCCAGCAGTTTCGGGTGGGGTGGAAGCAGTCAAGAGACCCAGTACTTC
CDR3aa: CASSFGWGGSSQETQYF

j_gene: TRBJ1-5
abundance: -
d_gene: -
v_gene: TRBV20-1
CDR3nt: TGCAGTGCTAGACCAGGGGTGAATCAGCCCCAGCATTTT
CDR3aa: CSARPGVNQPQHF

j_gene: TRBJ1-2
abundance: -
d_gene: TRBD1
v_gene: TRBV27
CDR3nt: TGTGCCAGCAGTAACCCCGGGACAGACTATGGCTACACCTTC
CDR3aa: CASSNPGTDYGYTF

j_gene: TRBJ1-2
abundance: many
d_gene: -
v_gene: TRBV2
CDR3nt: TGTGCCAGCAGAAGAACAGGGAACTATGGCTACACCTTC
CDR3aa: CASRRTGNYGYTF

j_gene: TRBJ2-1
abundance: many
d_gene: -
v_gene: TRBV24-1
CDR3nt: TGTGCCACCAGTGACTCATACAATGAGCAGTTCTTC
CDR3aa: CATSDSYNEQFF

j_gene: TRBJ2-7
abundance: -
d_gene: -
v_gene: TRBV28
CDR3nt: TGTGCCAGCGGTTTCGGGGGATACGAGCAGTACTTC
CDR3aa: CASGFGGYEQYF

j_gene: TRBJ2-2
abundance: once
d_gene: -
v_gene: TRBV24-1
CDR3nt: TGTGCCACCAGTGATCCCCAGGAGGGGAACACCGGGGAGCTGTTTTTT
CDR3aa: CATSDPQEGNTGELFF

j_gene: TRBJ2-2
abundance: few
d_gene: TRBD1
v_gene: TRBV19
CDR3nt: TGTGCCAGTAGTATAGATCTGACAGGGGGCAGACGCGGGGAGCTGTTTTTT
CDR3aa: CASSIDLTGGRRGELFF

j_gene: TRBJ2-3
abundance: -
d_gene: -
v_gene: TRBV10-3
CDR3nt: TGTGCCATCAGTGAGCAGATTAGCGTGGCAGATACGCAGTATTTT
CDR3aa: CAISEQISVADTQYF

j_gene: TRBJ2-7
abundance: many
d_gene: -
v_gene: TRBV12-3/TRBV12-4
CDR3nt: TGTGCCAGCAGTTTTGACAGCTACGAGCAGTACTTC
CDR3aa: CASSFDSYEQYF

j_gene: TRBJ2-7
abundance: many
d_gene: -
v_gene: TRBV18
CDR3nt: TGTGCCAGCTCACCACCAAAAGGCGCCGCCTACGAGCAGTACTTC
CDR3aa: CASSPPKGAAYEQYF

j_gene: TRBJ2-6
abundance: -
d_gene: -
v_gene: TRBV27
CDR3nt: TGTGCCAGCAGTTCCCCATCTAGGTCTGGGGCCAACGTCCTGACTTTC
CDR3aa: CASSSPSRSGANVLTF

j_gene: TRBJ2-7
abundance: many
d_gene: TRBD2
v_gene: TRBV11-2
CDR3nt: TGTGCCAGCAGCCCAATCCTGGCTAGCGGGACCTACGAGCAGTACTTC
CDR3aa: CASSPILASGTYEQYF

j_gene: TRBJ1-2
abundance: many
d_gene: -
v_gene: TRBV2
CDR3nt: TGTGCCAGCAGGCTCCAAGATGGCTACACCTTC
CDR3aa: CASRLQDGYTF

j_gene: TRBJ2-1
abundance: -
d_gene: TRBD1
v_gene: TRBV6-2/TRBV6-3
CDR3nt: TGTGCCAGCAGTTTCCTTCCCTGGACAGGGAAGGGCAATGAGCAGTTCTTC
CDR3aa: CASSFLPWTGKGNEQFF

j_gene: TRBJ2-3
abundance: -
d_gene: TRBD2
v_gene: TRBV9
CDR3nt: TGTGCCAGCAGCACCCATAGCGGGACTAGCACAGATACGCAGTATTTT
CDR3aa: CASSTHSGTSTDTQYF

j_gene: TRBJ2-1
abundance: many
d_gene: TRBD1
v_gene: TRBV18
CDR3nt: TGTGCCAGCTCACCGGGACAGGGCCTTAATGAGCAGTTCTTC
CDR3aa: CASSPGQGLNEQFF

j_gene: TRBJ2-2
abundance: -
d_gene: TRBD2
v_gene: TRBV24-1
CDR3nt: TGTGCCACCAGCTCACTAGCGGGAGGCGCCGGGGAGCTGTTTTTT
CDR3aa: CATSSLAGGAGELFF

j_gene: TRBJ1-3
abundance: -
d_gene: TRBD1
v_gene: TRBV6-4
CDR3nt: TGTGCCAGCGGATCCGGGACAGGGAATTTCGAGGCTGGAAACACCATATATTTT
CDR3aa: CASGSGTGNFEAGNTIYF

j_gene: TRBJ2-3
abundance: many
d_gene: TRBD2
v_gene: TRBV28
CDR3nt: TGTGCCAGCAGTTACGCGGGAGGGCCGCCGGCGCAGTATTTT
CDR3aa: CASSYAGGPPAQYF

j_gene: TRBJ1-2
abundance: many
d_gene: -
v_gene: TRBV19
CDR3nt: TGTGCCAGTAGGGGACGGGACAAACGTCAAGGCTACACCTTC
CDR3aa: CASRGRDKRQGYTF

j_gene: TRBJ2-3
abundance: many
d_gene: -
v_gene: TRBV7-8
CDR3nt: TGTGCCAGCAGCTTAGCCGGCGGGATGTCCACAGATACGCAGTATTTT
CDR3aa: CASSLAGGMSTDTQYF

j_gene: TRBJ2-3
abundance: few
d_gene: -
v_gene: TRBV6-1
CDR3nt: TGTGCCAGCAGTTCCCACAGGGGGCCGCGCGGGAGGCAAGATACGCAGTATTTT
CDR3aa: CASSSHRGPRGRQDTQYF